What follows describes a single T cell receptor (beta chain). Its antigen is unknown. This record belongs to a study of T cells in localized non-small cell lung cancer. V was clipped by 1 base and J by 9 bases; unmatched bases: 6. There are 16 residues in the CDR3. Germline V gives CDR1 MNHEY, CDR2 SMNVEV (reference sequence). Whole-study findings and limits: The appearance of a median roughly 58 of the top 100 tumor clones was seen in adjacent lung. Longer overall survival associated with higher blood T cell density; shorter survival with higher adjacent-lung clonality. The greatest T cell clonality was found in uninvolved adjacent lung (higher than in tumor). Sequencing covered just one tumor region, so heterogeneity cannot be ruled out.

TCRdb's copy holds only in-frame clones and misses some; the assay was immunoSEQ multiplex PCR. The sample includes about 15,000 clones, more than 75% of them seen just once. V gene TRBV27 combines with J gene TRBJ1-6; TRBD1 matches 10 bases. The source material was peripheral blood mononuclear cells, sampled before any cancer treatment. The sequence derives from a male donor older than 55 with stage II lung adenocarcinoma. The CDR3 reads CASSLFFGTGASPLHF. CDR3 bases: TGTGCCAGCAGTTTATTTTTCGGGACAGGGGCTTCACCCCTCCACTTT.